What follows are 21 T cell receptor beta chains derived from one specimen sequenced in a study of T-cell memory formation after mild COVID-19. TCRdb redid the calling of the 5' RACE reads with MiXCR, one entry per CDR3 protein. The data contain around 430,000 distinct CDR3 sequences, around a sixth of them seen just once; the ten biggest clones take up roughly 21%. The material sequenced was PBMCs or a T cell subset sorted from them (not recorded which). The origin of the receptors is a man aged 18 to 30 who had mild COVID-19 (a few samples of this study predate the infection). Cell type and time point are not known.

This chain links TRBV28 with TRBJ1-3, with D uncertain. From germline, CDR1 is MDHEN and CDR2 SYDVKM. The CDR3 consists of 14 residues. The ends were cut back, 3 bases at V and 2 bases at J, with 8 bases in the middle. The CDR3 here is CASSFLAAGNTIYF. The CDR3 DNA is TGTGCCAGCAGTTTTCTGGCGGCTGGAAACACCATATATTTT.

This clonotype was counted a few times. V and J are TRBV24-1 and TRBJ2-1; TRBD2 aligns across 9 bases. The CDR3 consists of 15 residues. With V trimmed by 2 bases and J by 4 bases, 2 bases remained unmatched. The V gene's germline CDR1 is KGHDR and CDR2 SFDVKD. The CDR3 here is CATSDSTSGYNEQFF. The CDR3 DNA sequence: TGTGCCACCAGTGATTCTACTAGCGGGTACAATGAGCAGTTCTTC.

This clonotype was counted between two and nine times. The chain has TRBV7-2 and TRBJ2-2, with 7 bases aligning to TRBD1. The CDR3 is 15 amino acids. Germline-derived CDR1 and CDR2 are SGHTA and FQGNSA. V was pared by 3 bases and J by 6 bases, with 7 bases of the junction left unmatched. CDR3 sequence (DNA): TGTGCCAGCAGCTTCAAGGGGGCCGGTGCCGGGGAGCTGTTTTTT. Amino acid sequence: CASSFKGAGAGELFF.

The chain is built from TRBV12-3 or TRBV12-4 and TRBJ1-2; 7 nucleotides align to TRBD1. This CDR3 has 15 residues. Trimming cost V 5 bases and J 5 bases; bases outside gene matches: 11. The CDR3 bases are TGTGCCAGCAGTCTTTCGGAGGGGGCGAGGTATGGCTACACCTTC. Encoded protein: CASSLSEGARYGYTF.

This chain uses TRBV29-1 with TRBJ2-7, with 10 bases fitting TRBD1. Germline V gene sequence: CDR1 SQVTM, CDR2 ANQGSEA. V dropped 4 bases and J dropped 4; count of bases not matched to a gene: 4. This CDR3 comprises 13 residues. The CDR3 DNA reads TGCAGCGTTGTTCGGGACAGGGGTTACGAGCAGTACTTC. Translated: CSVVRDRGYEQYF.

The chain recombines TRBV12-3 or TRBV12-4 with TRBJ1-1; TRBD1 matches at 9 bases. This CDR3 comprises 14 residues. Trimming at V came to 6 bases and at J to 4 bases, leaving 6 bases not matched to a gene. CDR3 bases: TGTGCCAGCAGAATTACAGGGGGCCTCACTGAAGCTTTCTTT. Protein product: CASRITGGLTEAFF.

The V and J genes are TRBV4-1 and TRBJ2-7; 10 bases map to TRBD1. Germline V gene data show CDR1 as MGHRA and CDR2 as YSYEKL. The CDR3 is 14 amino acids. J lost 5 bases, V lost 4 bases, and 5 bases had no gene match. This CDR3 is CASSPRDRGDEQYF. CDR3 bases: TGCGCCAGCAGCCCCAGGGACAGGGGCGACGAGCAGTACTTC.

About this clonotype itself: An end of the junction does not agree with germline; a read error may underlie this. V usage is TRBV4-1 and J usage is TRBJ2-6; D call uncertain. Germline lookup yields CDR1 MGHRA and CDR2 YSYEKL. The CDR3 sequence is 16 residues long. This chain's CDR3 is CASSEETASGANVLTF. The CDR3 DNA sequence: TGCGCCAGCAGCGAAGAAACAGCTTCTGGGGCCAACGTCCTGACTTTC.

This clonotype was seen only a few times. The chain has TRBV15 and TRBJ2-3, with 9 bases lining up with TRBD2. With V trimmed by 3 bases and J by 1 base, 2 bases remained unmatched. The CDR3 extends over 15 amino acids. Germline assignment: CDR1 LNHNV and CDR2 YYDKDF (reference sequence). CDR3 coding DNA: TGTGCCACCAGCAGTAGCGGGGGAGGCACAGATACGCAGTATTTT. Amino acids: CATSSSGGGTDTQYF.

The chain combines TRBV29-1 with TRBJ2-3; no firm D call. This CDR3 contains 13 residues. Looked up from germline, CDR1 is SQVTM and CDR2 is ANQGSEA. Deletions cut 6 bases from V and 0 bases from J, with 10 bases between. CDR3 in amino acids: CSVDRHSTDTQYF. Written as DNA, the CDR3 is TGCAGCGTGGACCGCCATAGCACAGATACGCAGTATTTT.

This clonotype was seen a few times. V and J are TRBV28 and TRBJ2-5; D possibly corresponds to TRBD2 (5 bases). This CDR3 spans 16 amino acids. In germline, CDR1 is MDHEN, CDR2 SYDVKM. Trimming removed 7 bases at V and 0 bases at J, with 18 bases between. The CDR3 region is CASTAGLSGYQETQYF. The CDR3 region has the DNA TGTGCCAGCACGGCAGGACTTTCTGGGTACCAAGAGACCCAGTACTTC.

This rearrangement joins TRBV4-1 to TRBJ1-3; perhaps TRBD1 as D (5 bases). Germline V gives CDR1 MGHRA, CDR2 YSYEKL. The CDR3 extends over 17 amino acids. V was pared by 1 base and J by 0 bases, with 13 bases between. The CDR3, as DNA: TGCGCCAGCAGCCAAGCCAGGGTGGCCGACTCTGGAAACACCATATATTTT. Protein sequence: CASSQARVADSGNTIYF.

This rearrangement joins TRBV6-2 or TRBV6-3 to TRBJ2-1, with D possibly TRBD2 on 5 matching bases. The CDR3 totals 20 residues. Germline CDR1 MNHEY, CDR2 SVGEGT. V lost 0 bases to trimming and J lost 1 base, with 22 bases between them. The CDR3 DNA follows: TGTGCCAGCAGTTACTCTTTGGTACTCACGGAGCTAGCATCCTACAATGAGCAGTTCTTC. Translating it yields CASSYSLVLTELASYNEQFF.

The rearrangement links TRBV7-3 to TRBJ2-1, with D possibly TRBD2 on 5 matching bases. The V and J ends lost 5 bases and 10 bases respectively, with 12 bases between them. The germline CDR1 and CDR2 sequences are SGHTA and FQGTGA. The CDR3 is 12 amino acids. CDR3 nucleotide sequence: TGTGCCAGCAGCCCCCATGGCGGGGAGCAGTTCTTC. Translation gives CASSPHGGEQFF.

The V gene is TRBV18, the J gene TRBJ1-1; TRBD1 matches 7 bases. Germline assignment: CDR1 KGHSH and CDR2 LQKENI. Germline trimming cut 4 bases from V and 3 bases from J; bases unmatched to any gene: 5. CDR3 length: 14 residues. This chain's CDR3 is CASSQGARDTEAFF. The CDR3 bases are TGTGCCAGCTCACAGGGGGCTAGGGACACTGAAGCTTTCTTT.

CDR3 bases: TGCAGTGCTTCACGGACAGGTCGCACAGATACGCAGTATTTT. This codes for CSASRTGRTDTQYF. J is TRBJ2-3 and V is TRBV20-1; the match to TRBD1 covers 7 bases. CDR3 length: 14 amino acids. Trimming removed 5 bases from V and 1 base from J; junction bases left unmatched: 6. The germline V gene encodes CDR1 DFQATT and CDR2 SNEGSKA (reference sequence).

This chain uses TRBV5-1 with TRBJ1-1, with 10 positions matching TRBD1. The V segment lost 1 base and the J segment 4 bases; nucleotides outside the gene matches: 7. The germline V gene encodes CDR1 SGHRS and CDR2 YFSETQ. This CDR3 has 16 residues. The CDR3 region is CASSLQTGGYGTEAFF. The CDR3 coding sequence is TGCGCCAGCAGCTTGCAGACAGGGGGCTACGGCACTGAAGCTTTCTTT.

The rearrangement uses TRBV7-3 and TRBJ2-7, with D tentatively TRBD1 (7 bases). This CDR3 is built from 10 residues. Between the trimmed V and J ends, which lost 5 bases and 10 bases, there was a span of 9 bases. The germline gives CDR1 SGHTA, CDR2 FQGTGA. This CDR3 reads CASSQGGQYF. As DNA, the CDR3 is TGTGCCAGCAGCCAGGGGGGTCAGTACTTC.

The sample holds many counts of this clonotype. The rearrangement links TRBV5-1 to TRBJ2-3, with 10 nucleotides matching TRBD1. Trimming at V came to 4 bases and at J to 2 bases, leaving 7 bases not matched to a gene. This CDR3 is 16 amino acids long. Germline loops: CDR1 SGHRS, CDR2 YFSETQ. The CDR3 loop is CASSQGQGFVTDTQYF. The CDR3 DNA is TGCGCCAGCAGCCAGGGACAGGGGTTTGTCACAGATACGCAGTATTTT.

CDR3 DNA sequence: TGTGCCAGCAGCTTTTCCGGAGGAAACACCATATATTTT. Its translation: CASSFSGGNTIYF. V usage is TRBV5-4 and J usage is TRBJ1-3; D is unresolved. The V and J ends lost 2 bases and 4 bases respectively, with 7 bases between them. The CDR3 extends over 13 amino acids. Germline values: CDR1 SGHNT, CDR2 YYREEE (reference sequence).

V is TRBV5-1 and J is TRBJ1-2; the match to TRBD1 covers 7 bases. With 0 bases clipped from V and 4 bases from J, the junction kept 6 bases outside the gene matches. Germline CDR1 reads SGHRS; CDR2 reads YFSETQ. This CDR3 has 15 amino acids. The CDR3 DNA sequence: TGCGCCAGCAGCTTGGAAGGGGGCGAGGGCTATGGCTACACCTTC. It encodes CASSLEGGEGYGYTF.